This record covers a single T cell receptor beta chain. What it recognizes is unknown. This sample was included in a study of vaccination effects on CD4 cells after COVID-19. Before sequencing, viral peptide pools were used by the ViraFEST assay to expand antigen-specific CD4+ T cells. Researchers isolated CD4+ T cells once around 11 days of culture had elapsed. Participants were vaccinated with two doses of either the BNT162b2 or mRNA-1273 vaccine. Some clones are missing from TCRdb's copy, which holds only in-frame ones; the method was immunoSEQ multiplex PCR. This table holds around 81,000 clones, around four fifths found once. The CDR3 length is 18 residues. Germline values: CDR1 SGHAT, CDR2 FQNNGV. V lost 0 bases and J lost 4; bases outside the gene matches: 9.

This TCR derives from a human donor who received a COVID-19 vaccine. This sequence joins TRBV11-2 and TRBJ2-3, with TRBD2 matching 11 bases. The sample consisted of CD4+ T cells from PBMCs cultured with HCoV-OC43 spike peptides, taken after COVID-19 vaccination. The subset here: HCoV-OC43 spike overlapping peptide pool stimulation. The CDR3 region is CASSLDLTSGTGSDTQYF. The CDR3, as DNA: TGTGCCAGCAGCTTAGATCTGACTAGCGGGACCGGGTCAGATACGCAGTATTTT.